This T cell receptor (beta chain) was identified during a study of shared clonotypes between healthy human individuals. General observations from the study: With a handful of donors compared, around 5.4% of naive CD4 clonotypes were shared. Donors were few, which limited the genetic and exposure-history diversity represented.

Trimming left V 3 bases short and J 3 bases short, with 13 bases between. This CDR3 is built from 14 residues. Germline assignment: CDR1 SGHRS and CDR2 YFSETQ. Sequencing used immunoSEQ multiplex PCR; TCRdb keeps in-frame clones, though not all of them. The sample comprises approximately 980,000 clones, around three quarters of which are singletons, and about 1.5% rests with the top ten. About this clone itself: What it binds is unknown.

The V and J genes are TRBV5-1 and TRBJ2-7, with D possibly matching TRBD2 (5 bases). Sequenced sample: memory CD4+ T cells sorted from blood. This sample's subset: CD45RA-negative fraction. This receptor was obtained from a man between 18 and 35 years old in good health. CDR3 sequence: CASSSGEGFYEQYF. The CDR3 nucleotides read TGCGCCAGCAGCTCCGGGGAAGGTTTCTACGAGCAGTACTTC.